The 6 T cell receptor beta chains reported below all come from one sample, sequenced in a study of blood T cell repertoires in COVID-19. TCRdb's table, derived via immunoSEQ multiplex PCR, lists solely in-frame clones and lacks some. The sample includes 200,000 to 250,000 clones, approximately 81% of them seen just once. Material for sequencing was peripheral blood. Receptors were obtained from a man in his thirties or forties with active or convalescent COVID-19.

This clone was seen only once. The CDR3 DNA follows: TGTGCCACCAGCAGGGGAGGAACACAGGGGAACTATGGCTACACCTTC. This sequence encodes CATSRGGTQGNYGYTF. The rearrangement joins TRBV15 to TRBJ1-2; 7 bases line up with TRBD1. CDR1 and CDR2 (germline): LNHNV, YYDKDF (reference sequence). The length of the CDR3 is 16 residues. J lost 2 bases, V lost 3 bases, and 9 bases had no gene match.

The chain uses TRBV2 and TRBJ2-7, with D unclear. The CDR3 length is 12 residues. Trimming took 1 base from V and 7 from J, leaving 8 bases between them. CDR1 SNHLY and CDR2 FYNNEI come from the germline V gene. The CDR3 is CASSEGRREQYF. The CDR3, as DNA: TGTGCCAGCAGTGAAGGGCGGAGAGAGCAGTACTTC. The complete variable domain, with remaining parts taken from reference TRBV2 and TRBJ2-7, reads EPEVTQTPSHQVTQMGQEVILRCVPISNHLYFYWYRQILGQKVEFLVSFYNNEISEKSEIFDDQFSVERPDGSNFTLKIRSTKLEDSAMYFCASSEGRREQYFGPGTRLTVT.

The rearrangement uses TRBV11-2 and TRBJ2-5, with D unresolved. The CDR3 length is 14 residues. Germline CDR1 and CDR2: SGHAT and FQNNGV. Trimming cost V 1 base and J 5 bases, with 11 bases left between them. Here the CDR3 reads CASSLVLSAETQYF. CDR3 in DNA: TGTGCCAGCAGCTTAGTCCTCAGCGCGGAGACCCAGTACTTC. Variable domain in full (rest from reference TRBV11-2 and TRBJ2-5): EAGVAQSPRYKIIEKRQSVAFWCNPISGHATLYWYQQILGQGPKLLIQFQNNGVVDDSQLPKDRFSAERLKGVDSTLKIQPAKLEDSAVYLCASSLVLSAETQYFGPGTRLLVL.

This clone was seen only a few times. The CDR3 DNA reads TGTGCCAGCAGCACAAGGAGTGGCACCGGGGAGCTGTTTTTT. This gives the protein CASSTRSGTGELFF. J is TRBJ2-2 and V is TRBV2, with unresolved D. The CDR3 sequence is 14 residues long. Looked up from germline, CDR1 is SNHLY and CDR2 is FYNNEI. Between the trimmed V and J ends, which lost 6 bases and 4 bases, there was a span of 12 bases. Looking up the rest from reference TRBV2 and TRBJ2-2 gives the full variable domain: EPEVTQTPSHQVTQMGQEVILRCVPISNHLYFYWYRQILGQKVEFLVSFYNNEISEKSEIFDDQFSVERPDGSNFTLKIRSTKLEDSAMYFCASSTRSGTGELFFGEGSRLTVL.

V and J are TRBV24-1 and TRBJ2-1; TRBD2 matches 13 bases. V trimming: 4 bases; J trimming: 3 bases; junction bases outside the gene matches: 2. The germline V gene encodes CDR1 KGHDR and CDR2 SFDVKD. This CDR3 spans 16 amino acids. Here the CDR3 reads CATSERTSGSYNEQFF. CDR3 nucleotide sequence: TGTGCCACCAGTGAGAGGACTAGCGGGAGCTACAATGAGCAGTTCTTC.

This clone has a handful of counts. The V and J genes are TRBV28 and TRBJ2-7; D perhaps matches TRBD2 (5 bases). V gave up 10 bases and J gave up 3 bases, with 13 bases separating them. Germline V gene data show CDR1 as MDHEN and CDR2 as SYDVKM. The CDR3 length is 12 residues. The CDR3 DNA reads TGTGCCACGACGGGGAGCCTCTACGAGCAGTACTTC. Amino acids: CATTGSLYEQYF.